Reported below is one TCR beta chain. The data stem from a study of blood T cell repertoires in COVID-19. Study-level background: The analysed material was cDNA or gDNA that came from T cells, B-cell-depleted T cells, or PBMCs.

This CDR3 region has 12 residues. Between the trimmed V and J ends, which lost 6 bases and 6 bases, there was a span of 12 bases. Some clones are missing from TCRdb's copy, which holds only in-frame ones; the method was immunoSEQ multiplex PCR. This table holds some 64,000 clones, around 90% found once. This receptor was obtained from a man aged 45-65 years with active COVID-19. The V call is TRBV12-3 or TRBV12-4, the J call TRBJ2-7, with no clear D. Sample: peripheral blood. Here the CDR3 reads CASRRTTGEQYF. The CDR3 coding sequence is TGTGCCAGCAGGAGAACGACGGGCGAGCAGTACTTC.